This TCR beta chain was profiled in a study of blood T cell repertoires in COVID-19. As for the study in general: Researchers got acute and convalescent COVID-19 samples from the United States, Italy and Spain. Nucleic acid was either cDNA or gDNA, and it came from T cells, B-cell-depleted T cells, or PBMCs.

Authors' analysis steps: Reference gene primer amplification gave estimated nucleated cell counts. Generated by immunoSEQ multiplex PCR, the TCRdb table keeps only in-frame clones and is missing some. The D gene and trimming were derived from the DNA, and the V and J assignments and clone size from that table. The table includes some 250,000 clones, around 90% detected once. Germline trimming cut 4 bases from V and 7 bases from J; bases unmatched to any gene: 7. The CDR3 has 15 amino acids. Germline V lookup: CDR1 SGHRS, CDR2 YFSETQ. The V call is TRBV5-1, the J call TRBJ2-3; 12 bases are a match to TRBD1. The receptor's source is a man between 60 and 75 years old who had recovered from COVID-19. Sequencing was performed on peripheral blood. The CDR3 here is CASSGGQGARNTQYF. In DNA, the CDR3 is TGCGCCAGCAGCGGGGGACAGGGGGCGAGGAATACGCAGTATTTT.